This is a list of T cell receptor beta chains from one sample in a study of cytotoxic CD8 clonotypes in ibrutinib-treated CLL. Measured with immunoSEQ multiplex PCR; TCRdb has only the in-frame clones, and not every one. This table has roughly 200,000 clones, around 72% appearing once. The material sequenced was PBMCs, taken after 24 months of ibrutinib treatment. Receptors originate from a human donor with chronic lymphocytic leukemia. The CDR3 runs from the conserved cysteine through the conserved F or W. The order of the fields is CDR3 protein, CDR3 DNA, D gene, J gene, clone size, V gene. The D gene is left open where the match is weak. Size is stated for part of the rows, as once, few or many counts, or as a class when the clone is expanded.

cdr3_aa: CASSRLPGTSGPLGPNEQFF
cdr3_nt: TGTGCCAGCAGCCGGTTACCTGGGACTAGCGGGCCCCTCGGGCCCAATGAGCAGTTCTTC
d_call: TRBD2
j_call: TRBJ2-1
clone_size: NA
v_call: TRBV13

cdr3_aa: CASSSFPRGSTYEQYF
cdr3_nt: TGTGCCAGCAGCTCCTTTCCCAGGGGGTCTACCTACGAGCAGTACTTC
d_call: TRBD1
j_call: TRBJ2-7
clone_size: NA
v_call: TRBV7-6

cdr3_aa: CASSWGPSTDTQYF
cdr3_nt: TGTGCCAGTAGTTGGGGACCTAGCACAGATACGCAGTATTTT
d_call: NA
j_call: TRBJ2-3
clone_size: once
v_call: TRBV19

cdr3_aa: CASSLRLGLVNEQFF
cdr3_nt: TGTGCCAGCAGTTTAAGACTGGGGTTGGTCAATGAGCAGTTCTTC
d_call: NA
j_call: TRBJ2-1
clone_size: NA
v_call: TRBV28

cdr3_aa: CASSLLGTVTNYGYTF
cdr3_nt: TGCGCCAGCAGCTTGCTAGGGACAGTAACTAACTATGGCTACACCTTC
d_call: TRBD1
j_call: TRBJ1-2
clone_size: NA
v_call: TRBV5-1

cdr3_aa: CASSMRRGNSGANVLTF
cdr3_nt: TGTGCCAGTAGTATGCGACGGGGGAACTCTGGGGCCAACGTCCTGACTTTC
d_call: NA
j_call: TRBJ2-6
clone_size: NA
v_call: TRBV19

cdr3_aa: CASSANRQGLGYTF
cdr3_nt: TGTGCCAGCAGTGCCAATAGACAGGGACTAGGCTACACCTTC
d_call: TRBD1
j_call: TRBJ1-2
clone_size: NA
v_call: TRBV27

cdr3_aa: CASSDRDSYEQYF
cdr3_nt: TGTGCCAGCAGTGACCGGGACAGCTACGAGCAGTACTTC
d_call: TRBD1
j_call: TRBJ2-7
clone_size: NA
v_call: TRBV2

cdr3_aa: CASSPHALETQYF
cdr3_nt: TGTGCCAGCAGCCCACACGCTTTGGAGACCCAGTACTTC
d_call: NA
j_call: TRBJ2-5
clone_size: once
v_call: TRBV11-2

cdr3_aa: CASMVLLGQEQYF
cdr3_nt: TGTGCCAGCATGGTGCTGCTGGGGCAGGAGCAGTACTTC
d_call: NA
j_call: TRBJ2-7
clone_size: few
v_call: TRBV6-1

cdr3_aa: CASSPNNEQFF
cdr3_nt: TGTGCCAGCTCACCAAATAATGAGCAGTTCTTC
d_call: NA
j_call: TRBJ2-1
clone_size: NA
v_call: TRBV18

cdr3_aa: CACGLAGGQSSTDTQYF
cdr3_nt: TGTGCCTGTGGCCTAGCGGGAGGTCAATCTAGCACAGATACGCAGTATTTT
d_call: TRBD2
j_call: TRBJ2-3
clone_size: NA
v_call: TRBV30

cdr3_aa: CARPLADQETQYF
cdr3_nt: TGTGCCAGACCCCTCGCGGACCAAGAGACCCAGTACTTC
d_call: NA
j_call: TRBJ2-5
clone_size: few
v_call: TRBV7-9

cdr3_aa: CASSIEGLARTLEQYF
cdr3_nt: TGTGCCAGTAGTATTGAAGGCCTAGCGCGTACGTTGGAGCAGTACTTC
d_call: NA
j_call: TRBJ2-7
clone_size: NA
v_call: TRBV19

cdr3_aa: CASSLPYRLPETQYF
cdr3_nt: TGTGCCAGCAGCTTGCCGTACAGGCTGCCGGAGACCCAGTACTTC
d_call: NA
j_call: TRBJ2-5
clone_size: NA
v_call: TRBV5-6

cdr3_aa: CASSVGQGTVYTEAFF
cdr3_nt: TGTGCCAGCAGTGTGGGACAGGGGACTGTGTACACTGAAGCTTTCTTT
d_call: TRBD1
j_call: TRBJ1-1
clone_size: once
v_call: TRBV2

cdr3_aa: CASSGLQGRDYGYTF
cdr3_nt: TGTGCCAGCTCAGGGTTGCAGGGCCGAGACTATGGCTACACCTTC
d_call: NA
j_call: TRBJ1-2
clone_size: NA
v_call: TRBV18

cdr3_aa: CASSLVQGADTGELFF
cdr3_nt: TGTGCCAGCAGTTTAGTTCAGGGGGCGGACACCGGGGAGCTGTTTTTT
d_call: TRBD1
j_call: TRBJ2-2
clone_size: NA
v_call: TRBV27

cdr3_aa: CSVKQSMNTEAFF
cdr3_nt: TGCAGCGTCAAGCAGTCTATGAACACTGAAGCTTTCTTT
d_call: NA
j_call: TRBJ1-1
clone_size: NA
v_call: TRBV29-1

cdr3_aa: CASSPPSRWETQYF
cdr3_nt: TGTGCCAGCAGTCCCCCCAGCCGATGGGAGACCCAGTACTTC
d_call: NA
j_call: TRBJ2-5
clone_size: NA
v_call: TRBV28

cdr3_aa: CASSAQGSSYEQYF
cdr3_nt: TGTGCCAGCAGCGCCCAGGGTAGCTCCTACGAGCAGTACTTC
d_call: NA
j_call: TRBJ2-7
clone_size: NA
v_call: TRBV9

cdr3_aa: CASKVAGAGDTQYF
cdr3_nt: TGTGCCAGCAAGGTAGCGGGAGCGGGAGATACGCAGTATTTT
d_call: TRBD2
j_call: TRBJ2-3
clone_size: NA
v_call: TRBV6-6

cdr3_aa: CASSPGLAGGGPSYNEQFF
cdr3_nt: TGTGCCAGCAGTCCCGGACTAGCGGGAGGTGGGCCCTCCTACAATGAGCAGTTCTTC
d_call: TRBD2
j_call: TRBJ2-1
clone_size: NA
v_call: TRBV27

cdr3_aa: CASSHGLGTEQYF
cdr3_nt: TGTGCCAGCAGCCACGGACTAGGGACCGAGCAGTACTTC
d_call: TRBD2
j_call: TRBJ2-7
clone_size: NA
v_call: TRBV4-2

cdr3_aa: CASSIEAVTRYTDTQYF
cdr3_nt: TGTGCCAGTAGTATAGAGGCAGTGACTAGGTACACAGATACGCAGTATTTT
d_call: NA
j_call: TRBJ2-3
clone_size: once
v_call: TRBV19

cdr3_aa: CASSPTTGDHGYTF
cdr3_nt: TGTGCCAGTAGTCCGACGACAGGGGATCATGGCTACACCTTC
d_call: TRBD1
j_call: TRBJ1-2
clone_size: NA
v_call: TRBV19

cdr3_aa: CASSFSLAANIQYF
cdr3_nt: TGTGCCAGCAGTTTTTCCTTAGCGGCAAACATTCAGTACTTC
d_call: NA
j_call: TRBJ2-4
clone_size: few
v_call: TRBV28

cdr3_aa: CAISERDREAGEQFF
cdr3_nt: TGTGCCATCAGTGAACGGGACAGGGAGGCGGGTGAGCAGTTCTTC
d_call: TRBD1
j_call: TRBJ2-1
clone_size: few
v_call: TRBV10-3

cdr3_aa: CASSYMQSTDTQYF
cdr3_nt: TGTGCCAGCAGCTACATGCAAAGCACAGATACGCAGTATTTT
d_call: NA
j_call: TRBJ2-3
clone_size: NA
v_call: TRBV5-4

cdr3_aa: CASSSRTSGNTDTQYF
cdr3_nt: TGTGCCAGCAGCTCAAGGACTAGCGGGAACACAGATACGCAGTATTTT
d_call: TRBD2
j_call: TRBJ2-3
clone_size: NA
v_call: TRBV11-3

cdr3_aa: CASSPVGRRSDTEAFF
cdr3_nt: TGTGCCAGCAGCCCAGTGGGTCGCAGGTCTGACACTGAAGCTTTCTTT
d_call: NA
j_call: TRBJ1-1
clone_size: NA
v_call: TRBV7-2